One and the same sample provided the 9 T cell receptor beta chains below, sequenced in a study of cytomegalovirus exposure and HLA in healthy donors. The study ran its PCR with 60 Vbeta and 13 Jbeta primers. Sequencing used immunoSEQ multiplex PCR; TCRdb keeps in-frame clones, though not all of them. The sample shows 75,000 to 95,000 clones, less than 65% of them seen only once. Sequencing used PBMCs. The receptors were gathered from a woman under 40 in good health and CMV-seronegative.

This clone has a handful of counts. The J gene is TRBJ1-1, the V gene TRBV11-2; weak D call: TRBD1 (6 bases). The V and J ends lost 5 bases and 0 bases respectively, with 7 bases between them. CDR1 is SGHAT, CDR2 FQNNGV, per germline. CDR3 length: 13 amino acids. In nucleotides, the CDR3 is TGTGCCAGCAGCGGGACACTGAACACTGAAGCTTTCTTT. It specifies CASSGTLNTEAFF.

The genes are TRBV27 and TRBJ2-7; D remains unclear. The ends were cut back, 8 bases at V and 2 bases at J, with 16 bases in the middle. The CDR3 totals 14 residues. CDR1 is MNHEY, CDR2 SMNVEV, per germline (reference sequence). The CDR3 nucleotides read TGTGCCAGCGGTCAACGACGAGGAGCCTACGAGCAGTACTTC. Its translation: CASGQRRGAYEQYF.

The rearrangement joins TRBV4-1 to TRBJ2-3; TRBD2 might be the D (6 bases). CDR3 length: 18 residues. V was cut by 1 base and J by 4 bases, with 21 bases left in between. The germline V gene has CDR1 MGHRA and CDR2 YSYEKL. The CDR3 reads CASSQGSGSGPRSDTQYF. In DNA form, the CDR3 reads TGCGCCAGCAGCCAAGGGTCTGGTAGCGGACCGAGGTCAGATACGCAGTATTTT.

A note on this clone: One junction end does not reproduce the germline sequence, and a read error may be involved. V gene TRBV2 combines with J gene TRBJ2-7; TRBD1 matches at 11 bases. The CDR3 runs to 14 residues. Looked up from germline, CDR1 is SNHLY and CDR2 is FYNNEI. CDR3 loop: CASRGQGASYAQYF. In nucleotides, the CDR3 is TGTGCCAGCAGAGGACAGGGGGCCTCCTACGCGCAGTACTTC.

The V and J genes are TRBV19 and TRBJ1-1; 8 positions match TRBD1. Germline V lookup: CDR1 LNHDA, CDR2 SQIVND (reference sequence). V trimming: 6 bases; J trimming: 5 bases; junction bases outside the gene matches: 11. The CDR3 consists of 15 residues. The CDR3 DNA follows: TGTGCCAGTAGAATCGCGCCTGACAGGGGAACTGAAGCTTTCTTT. This codes for CASRIAPDRGTEAFF.

The rearrangement joins TRBV28 to TRBJ1-2, with D possibly being TRBD1 (6 bases). Trimming took 6 bases from V and 8 from J, leaving 25 bases between them. CDR3 length equals 16 residues. Germline V gives CDR1 MDHEN, CDR2 SYDVKM. The chain's CDR3 is CASSARGSAGVIGYTF. The CDR3 DNA sequence: TGTGCCAGCAGCGCAAGGGGCTCGGCAGGGGTGATCGGCTACACCTTC.

The chain has TRBV18 and TRBJ2-4; D may be TRBD1 (7 bases). V was shortened by 6 bases and J by 8 bases, with 14 bases between the two germline ends. CDR1 is KGHSH and CDR2 is LQKENI in the germline V gene. There are 13 residues in the CDR3. Here the CDR3 DNA reads TGTGCCAGCTCTCCTCAGGGGGGAGACATTCAGTACTTC. This gives the protein CASSPQGGDIQYF.

The V gene is TRBV2, the J gene TRBJ1-6; TRBD1 matches 7 bases. Losses at the gene ends were 6 bases for V and 7 bases for J; bases not matched to a gene: 6. The CDR3 runs 14 residues. Germline CDR1 and CDR2: SNHLY and FYNNEI. Here the CDR3 reads CASRTGVENSPLHF. In DNA, the CDR3 is TGTGCCAGCAGAACAGGGGTGGAGAATTCACCCCTCCACTTT.

This clone turned up a few times. The chain has TRBV7-2 and TRBJ1-5, with no clear D. Trimming shortened V by 5 bases and J by 3 bases, and 11 bases separated the two germline ends. CDR3 size: 14 residues. Germline-derived CDR1 and CDR2 are SGHTA and FQGNSA. In DNA, the CDR3 is TGTGCCAGCAGCCCCCTCGGGGTCAATCAGCCCCAGCATTTT. Translating it yields CASSPLGVNQPQHF.